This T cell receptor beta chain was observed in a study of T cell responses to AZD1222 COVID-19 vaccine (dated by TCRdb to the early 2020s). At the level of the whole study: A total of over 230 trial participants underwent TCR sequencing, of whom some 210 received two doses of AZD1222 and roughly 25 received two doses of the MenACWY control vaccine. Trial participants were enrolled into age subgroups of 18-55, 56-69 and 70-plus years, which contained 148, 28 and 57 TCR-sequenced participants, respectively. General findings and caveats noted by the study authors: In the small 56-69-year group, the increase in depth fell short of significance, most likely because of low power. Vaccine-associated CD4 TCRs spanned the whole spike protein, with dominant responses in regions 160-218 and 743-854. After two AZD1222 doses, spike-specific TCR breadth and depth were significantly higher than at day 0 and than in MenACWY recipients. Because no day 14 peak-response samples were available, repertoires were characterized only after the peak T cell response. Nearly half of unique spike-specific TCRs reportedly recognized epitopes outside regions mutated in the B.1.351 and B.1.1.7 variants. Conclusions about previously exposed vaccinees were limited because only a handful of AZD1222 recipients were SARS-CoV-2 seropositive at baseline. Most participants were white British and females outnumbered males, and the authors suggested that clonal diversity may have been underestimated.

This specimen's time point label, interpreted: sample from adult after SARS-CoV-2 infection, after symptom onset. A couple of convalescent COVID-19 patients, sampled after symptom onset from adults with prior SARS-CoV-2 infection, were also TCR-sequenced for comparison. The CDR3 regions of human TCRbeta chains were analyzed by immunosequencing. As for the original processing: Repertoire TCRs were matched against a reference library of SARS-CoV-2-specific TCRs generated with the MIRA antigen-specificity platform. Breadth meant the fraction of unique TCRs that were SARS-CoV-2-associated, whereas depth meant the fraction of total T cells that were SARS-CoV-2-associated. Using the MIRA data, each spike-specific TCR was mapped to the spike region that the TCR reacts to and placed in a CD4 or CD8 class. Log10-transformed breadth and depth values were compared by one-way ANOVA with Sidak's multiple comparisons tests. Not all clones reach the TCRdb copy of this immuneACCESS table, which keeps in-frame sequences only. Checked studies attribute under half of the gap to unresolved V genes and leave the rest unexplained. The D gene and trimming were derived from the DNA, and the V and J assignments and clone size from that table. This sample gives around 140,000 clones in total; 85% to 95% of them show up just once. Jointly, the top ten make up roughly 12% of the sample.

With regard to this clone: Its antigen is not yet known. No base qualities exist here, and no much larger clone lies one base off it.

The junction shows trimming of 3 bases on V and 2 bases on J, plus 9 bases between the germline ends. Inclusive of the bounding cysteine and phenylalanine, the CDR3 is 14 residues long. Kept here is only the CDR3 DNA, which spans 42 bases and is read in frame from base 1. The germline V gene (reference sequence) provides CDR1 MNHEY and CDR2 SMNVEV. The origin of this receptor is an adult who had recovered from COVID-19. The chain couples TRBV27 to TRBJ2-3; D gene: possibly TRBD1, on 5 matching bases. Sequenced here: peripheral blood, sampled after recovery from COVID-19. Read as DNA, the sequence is TGTGCCAGCAGTTTCTTACAGGCCACAGATACGCAGTATTTT. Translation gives CASSFLQATDTQYF.